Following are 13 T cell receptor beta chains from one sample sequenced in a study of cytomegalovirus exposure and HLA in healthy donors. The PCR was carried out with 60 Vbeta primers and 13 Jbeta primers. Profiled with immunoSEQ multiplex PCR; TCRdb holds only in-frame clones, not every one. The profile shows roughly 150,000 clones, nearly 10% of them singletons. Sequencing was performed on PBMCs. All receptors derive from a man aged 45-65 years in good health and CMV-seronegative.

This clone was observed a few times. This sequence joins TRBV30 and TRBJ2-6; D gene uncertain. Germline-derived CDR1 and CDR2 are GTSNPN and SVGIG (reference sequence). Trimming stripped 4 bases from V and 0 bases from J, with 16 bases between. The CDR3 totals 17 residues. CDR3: CAWKTRVQFSGANVLTF. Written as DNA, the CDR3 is TGTGCCTGGAAGACCCGCGTACAGTTCTCTGGGGCCAACGTCCTGACTTTC.

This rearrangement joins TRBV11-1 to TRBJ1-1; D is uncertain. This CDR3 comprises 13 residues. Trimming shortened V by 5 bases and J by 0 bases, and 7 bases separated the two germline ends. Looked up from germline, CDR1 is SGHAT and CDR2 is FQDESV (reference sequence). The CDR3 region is CASSVELNTEAFF. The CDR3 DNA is TGTGCCAGCAGCGTCGAGCTGAACACTGAAGCTTTCTTT.

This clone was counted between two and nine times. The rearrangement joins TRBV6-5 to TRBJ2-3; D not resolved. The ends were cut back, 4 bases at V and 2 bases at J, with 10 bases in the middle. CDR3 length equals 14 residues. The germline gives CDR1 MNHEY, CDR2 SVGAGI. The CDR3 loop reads CASSFSLDTDTQYF. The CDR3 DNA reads TGTGCCAGCAGTTTTAGCCTCGACACAGATACGCAGTATTTT.

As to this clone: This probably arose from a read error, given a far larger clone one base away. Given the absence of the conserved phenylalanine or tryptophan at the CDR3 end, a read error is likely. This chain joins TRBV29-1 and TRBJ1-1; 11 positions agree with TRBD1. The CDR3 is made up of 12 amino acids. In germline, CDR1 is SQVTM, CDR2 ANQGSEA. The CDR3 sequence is CSVGQGATEAFL. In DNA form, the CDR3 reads TGCAGTGTCGGACAGGGGGCGACTGAAGCTTTCTTG.

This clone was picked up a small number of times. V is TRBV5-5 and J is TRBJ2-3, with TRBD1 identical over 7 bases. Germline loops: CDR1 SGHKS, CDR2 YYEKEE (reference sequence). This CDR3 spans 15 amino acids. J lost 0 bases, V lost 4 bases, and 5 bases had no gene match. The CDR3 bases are TGTGCCAGCAGCCGGGGACAGATGAGCACAGATACGCAGTATTTT. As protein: CASSRGQMSTDTQYF.

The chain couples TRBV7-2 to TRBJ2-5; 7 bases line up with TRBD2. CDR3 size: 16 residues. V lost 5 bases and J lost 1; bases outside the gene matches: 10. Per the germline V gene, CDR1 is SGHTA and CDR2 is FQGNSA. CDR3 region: CASSLLRASGQETQYF. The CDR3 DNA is TGTGCCAGCAGCCTCCTCCGGGCTAGCGGCCAAGAGACCCAGTACTTC.

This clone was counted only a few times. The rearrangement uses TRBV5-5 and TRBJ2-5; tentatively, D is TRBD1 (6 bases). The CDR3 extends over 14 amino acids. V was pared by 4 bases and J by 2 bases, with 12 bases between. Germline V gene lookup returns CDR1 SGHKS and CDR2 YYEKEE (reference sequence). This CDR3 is CASSRTGNQETQYF. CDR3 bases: TGTGCCAGCAGCCGTACAGGGAATCAAGAGACCCAGTACTTC.

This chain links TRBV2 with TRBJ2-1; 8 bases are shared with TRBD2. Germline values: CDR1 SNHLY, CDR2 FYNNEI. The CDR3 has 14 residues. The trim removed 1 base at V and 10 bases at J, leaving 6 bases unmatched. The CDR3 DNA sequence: TGTGCCAGCAGTGAAGTGCGGGGGGCCCGGGAGCAGTTCTTC. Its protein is CASSEVRGAREQFF.

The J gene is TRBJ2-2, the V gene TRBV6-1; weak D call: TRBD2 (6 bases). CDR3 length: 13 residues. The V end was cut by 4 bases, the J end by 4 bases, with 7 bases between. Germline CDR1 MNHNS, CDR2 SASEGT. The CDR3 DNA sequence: TGTGCCAGCAGTGTTAGCGGCACCGGGGAGCTGTTTTTT. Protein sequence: CASSVSGTGELFF.

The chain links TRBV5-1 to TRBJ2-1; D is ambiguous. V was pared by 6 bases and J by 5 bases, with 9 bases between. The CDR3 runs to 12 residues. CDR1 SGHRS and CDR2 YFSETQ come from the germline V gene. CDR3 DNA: TGCGCCAGCACAGCGATAAACAATGAGCAGTTCTTC. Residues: CASTAINNEQFF.

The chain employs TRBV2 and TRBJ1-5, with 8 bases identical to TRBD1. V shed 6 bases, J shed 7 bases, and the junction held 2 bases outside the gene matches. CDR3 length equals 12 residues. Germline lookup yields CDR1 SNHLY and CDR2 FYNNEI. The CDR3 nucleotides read TGTGCCAGCAGGACAGGGGAACAGCCCCAGCATTTT. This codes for CASRTGEQPQHF.

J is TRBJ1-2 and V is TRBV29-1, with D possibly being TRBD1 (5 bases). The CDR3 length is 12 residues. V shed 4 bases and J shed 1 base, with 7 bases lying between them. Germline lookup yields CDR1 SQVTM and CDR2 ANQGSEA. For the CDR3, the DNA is TGCAGCGTTGCAGGGTTTAACTATGGCTACACCTTC. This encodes CSVAGFNYGYTF.

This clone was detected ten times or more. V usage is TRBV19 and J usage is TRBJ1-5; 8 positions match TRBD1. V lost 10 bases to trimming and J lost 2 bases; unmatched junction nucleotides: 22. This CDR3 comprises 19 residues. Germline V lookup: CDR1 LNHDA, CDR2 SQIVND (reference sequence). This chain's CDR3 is CATLNIDRGGILGNQPQHF. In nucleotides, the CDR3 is TGTGCCACCTTAAATATAGACAGGGGAGGAATTCTGGGCAATCAGCCCCAGCATTTT.